The 8 T cell receptor beta chains in this list originate from one sample, sequenced in a study of blood T cell repertoires in COVID-19. Generated by immunoSEQ multiplex PCR, the TCRdb table keeps only in-frame clones and is missing some. The sample holds almost 250,000 clones, roughly 86% seen once. Sequenced sample: peripheral blood. The source is a woman aged 60-70 years who had recovered from COVID-19.

The chain joins TRBV6-4 to TRBJ1-6, with D perhaps TRBD1 (5 bases). Germline CDR1 and CDR2: MRHNA and SNTAGT. The CDR3 has 14 residues. V was trimmed by 3 bases and J by 7 bases, leaving 10 bases between them. The CDR3 coding sequence is TGTGCCAGCAGTGATCAGGGAGGAAATTCACCCCTCCACTTT. It yields the protein CASSDQGGNSPLHF.

V usage is TRBV18 and J usage is TRBJ1-4, with unresolved D. The V gene's germline CDR1 is KGHSH and CDR2 LQKENI. The V end lost 6 bases, the J end lost 5 bases, and 4 bases lay between the germline ends. The length of the CDR3 is 11 residues. In DNA, the CDR3 is TGTGCCAGCTCGGCCAATGAAAAACTGTTTTTT. Translation gives CASSANEKLFF.

V is TRBV9 and J is TRBJ1-1; unclear D gene. This CDR3 comprises 15 residues. Per the germline V gene, CDR1 is SGDLS and CDR2 is YYNGEE. V shed 0 bases and J shed 3 bases, with 12 bases lying between them. CDR3 sequence: CASSVVPEQDTEAFF. DNA of the CDR3: TGTGCCAGCAGCGTAGTACCCGAGCAGGACACTGAAGCTTTCTTT. Full variable domain (rest looked up from reference TRBV9 and TRBJ1-1): DSGVTQTPKHLITATGQRVTLRCSPRSGDLSVYWYQQSLDQGLQFLIQYYNGEERAKGNILERFSAQQFPDLHSELNLSSLELGDSALYFCASSVVPEQDTEAFFGQGTRLTVV.

V usage is TRBV5-1 and J usage is TRBJ1-1; TRBD1 is a possible D gene (6 bases). V lost 1 base to trimming and J lost 6 bases, with 16 bases between them. Germline assignment: CDR1 SGHRS and CDR2 YFSETQ. This CDR3 has 15 amino acids. This CDR3 is CASSLTYRETAEAFF. In DNA, the CDR3 is TGCGCCAGCAGCTTGACCTACAGGGAAACCGCTGAAGCTTTCTTT.

V gene TRBV4-1 combines with J gene TRBJ1-4; D is ambiguous. Trimming removed 0 bases at V and 14 bases at J, with 28 bases between. Germline CDR1 MGHRA, CDR2 YSYEKL. The CDR3 consists of 18 residues. CDR3 protein: CASSQESWGAIMSRGLFF. The CDR3, as DNA: TGCGCCAGCAGCCAAGAGTCTTGGGGTGCTATAATGTCCCGCGGGCTGTTTTTT.

The V call is TRBV24-1, the J call TRBJ2-1; the match to TRBD2 covers 13 bases. Germline CDR1 is KGHDR and CDR2 is SFDVKD. The CDR3 runs to 16 residues. V was pared by 5 bases and J by 1 base, with 1 base of the junction left unmatched. As DNA, the CDR3 is TGTGCCACCAGTGGGACTAGCGGGGGTTCCTACAATGAGCAGTTCTTC. Encoded protein: CATSGTSGGSYNEQFF.

The V and J genes are TRBV6-5 and TRBJ1-3, with a possible D match to TRBD1 (6 bases). The CDR3 extends over 15 amino acids. Germline CDR1 reads MNHEY; CDR2 reads SVGAGI. The V end was cut by 5 bases, the J end by 0 bases, with 11 bases between. The CDR3 sequence is CASSMTGVSGNTIYF. The CDR3 DNA sequence: TGTGCCAGCAGTATGACAGGCGTCTCTGGAAACACCATATATTTT.

This chain connects TRBV9 to TRBJ1-2, with TRBD1 matching 8 bases. J lost 9 bases, V lost 3 bases, and 4 bases had no gene match. This CDR3 is built from 12 residues. Germline assignment: CDR1 SGDLS and CDR2 YYNGEE. The CDR3 spells CASSGTGISYTF. The CDR3 DNA reads as TGTGCCAGCAGCGGGACAGGGATCAGCTACACCTTC.